Following are 9 T cell receptor beta chains from one sample sequenced in a study of blood T cell repertoires in COVID-19. The protocol was immunoSEQ multiplex PCR, while the TCRdb copy is restricted to in-frame clones and leaves out a portion. Of about 150,000 clones detected, around four fifths appear once; the ten largest clones hold approximately 3.6%. Sequencing was done on a sample of PBMCs or T cells enriched from blood (not recorded which). The receptors here all came from a woman aged 50 to 60 with acute COVID-19.

The CDR3 spells CASRGGREPQHF. The CDR3 DNA reads as TGTGCCAGCAGAGGAGGTAGGGAGCCCCAGCATTTT. The rearrangement uses TRBV6-5 and TRBJ1-5; no definite D call. Germline V gene lookup returns CDR1 MNHEY and CDR2 SVGAGI. V was clipped by 6 bases and J by 8 bases, with 11 bases between them. The CDR3 runs to 12 residues.

This clone was detected only a few times. The chain joins TRBV7-2 to TRBJ2-7; TRBD1 matches at 8 bases. J was trimmed by 1 base and V by 3 bases; bases with no gene match: 5. The CDR3 sequence is 15 residues long. The V gene's germline CDR1 is SGHTA and CDR2 FQGNSA. This CDR3 is CASSFGTGKSYEQYF. DNA for the CDR3: TGTGCCAGCAGCTTCGGGACAGGAAAATCCTACGAGCAGTACTTC.

The count of this clone is one. CDR3 in DNA: TGTGCCACCAGTGTAGCTGGCGGCGAGACCCAGTACTTC. Protein: CATSVAGGETQYF. This chain connects TRBV24-1 to TRBJ2-5, with D unclear. CDR3 length equals 13 residues. Germline V gene lookup returns CDR1 KGHDR and CDR2 SFDVKD. V was trimmed by 5 bases and J by 5 bases, leaving 11 bases between them.

The chain joins TRBV10-3 to TRBJ2-7; D might be TRBD1 (6 bases). Germline V gives CDR1 ENHRY, CDR2 SYGVKD. This CDR3 has 14 residues. The germline V and J ends were trimmed by 6 bases and 9 bases, with 21 bases remaining between them. This CDR3 is CAISQDRSNMGQYF. The CDR3 DNA is TGTGCCATCAGCCAAGACAGGTCCAACATGGGGCAGTACTTC.

This chain links TRBV14 with TRBJ1-4; unclear D gene. Germline values: CDR1 SGHDN, CDR2 FVKESK. The V end was cut by 4 bases, the J end by 10 bases, with 13 bases between. The CDR3 spans 13 residues. The CDR3 protein is CASSLVGAGKLFF. The CDR3 DNA sequence: TGTGCCAGCAGCCTCGTCGGTGCGGGAAAACTGTTTTTT.

This clone was detected only once. This chain links TRBV7-2 with TRBJ1-5; D is possibly TRBD1 (6 bases). The CDR3 runs to 15 residues. CDR1 and CDR2 from the germline V gene are SGHTA and FQGNSA. V gave up 5 bases and J gave up 3 bases, with 14 bases separating them. CDR3 in amino acids: CASSAQGFNNQPQHF. CDR3 DNA sequence: TGTGCCAGCAGCGCACAGGGTTTTAACAATCAGCCCCAGCATTTT.

This clone occurred a few times. The chain is built from TRBV7-9 and TRBJ2-3; D uncertain. The V gene's germline CDR1 is SEHNR and CDR2 FQNEAQ (reference sequence). This CDR3 has 13 residues. V lost 2 bases and J 7 bases, leaving 10 bases between the germline ends. CDR3 DNA: TGTGCCAGCAGCTTACATATCGCGAATACGCAGTATTTT. This translates into CASSLHIANTQYF.

V is TRBV21-1 and J is TRBJ1-5; the table's D call, TRBD1, was not checked against the DNA. TRBV21-1 is a recognized pseudogene. CDR3 length equals 15 residues. CDR3 residues: CASSRLGQNNQPQHF. The CDR3 DNA is TGTGCCAGCAGCAGGCTTGGACAGAACAATCAGCCCCAGCATTTT.

The chain uses TRBV7-6 and TRBJ2-5; no reliable D call. The CDR3 spans 11 residues. With 5 bases removed from V and 1 base from J, the gap between germline ends came to 2 bases. Germline V CDR1 and CDR2: SGHVS, FNYEAQ. In nucleotides, the CDR3 is TGTGCCAGCAGCCTCCAAGAGACCCAGTACTTC. It specifies CASSLQETQYF.